Each of the 24 T cell receptor beta chains below was sequenced from the same sample in a study of blood T cell repertoires in COVID-19 (dated by TCRdb to the early 2020s). The library was obtained by the immunoSEQ multiplex PCR assay. The immuneACCESS repertoire file appears here via TCRdb, limited to in-frame rearrangements. These files lack a portion of the clones; in checked studies, under half of the deficit traces to unresolved V genes, and the cause of the others is not known. This sample holds around 220,000 clones; around nine tenths were observed only once. Together, the top ten hold around 1.6% of the sample. Sequenced material: peripheral blood. Receptor source: a man aged 18 to 29 with active or convalescent COVID-19.

The chain employs TRBV18 and TRBJ2-5; D ambiguous. Germline V gene lookup returns CDR1 KGHSH and CDR2 LQKENI. Trimming left V 3 bases short and J 3 bases short, with 5 bases between. There are 12 residues in the CDR3. In nucleotides, the CDR3 is TGTGCCAGCTCACCGGCGGAAGAGACCCAGTACTTC. Translated: CASSPAEETQYF.

The chain uses TRBV6-2 or TRBV6-3 and TRBJ2-7; 11 bases fit TRBD2. The V gene end was trimmed by 6 bases and the J gene end by 4 bases; junction bases not matched to a gene: 8. From germline, CDR1 is MNHEY and CDR2 SVGEGT. This CDR3 comprises 15 residues. CDR3 in amino acids: CASSRLAGTTYEQYF. CDR3 nucleotide sequence: TGTGCCAGCAGCAGACTAGCGGGGACTACATACGAGCAGTACTTC.

The rearrangement joins TRBV21-1 to TRBJ1-5. TRBV21-1 is marked as a pseudogene. The CDR3 contains 14 residues. Written as DNA, the CDR3 is TGTGCCAGCAGCAAACTCGTTAGCAATCAGCCCCAGCATTTT. This gives the protein CASSKLVSNQPQHF.

The chain recombines TRBV27 with TRBJ1-5; tentatively, D is TRBD1 (6 bases). There are 14 residues in the CDR3. Trimming left V 4 bases short and J 4 bases short, with 11 bases between. Germline CDR1 reads MNHEY; CDR2 reads SMNVEV (reference sequence). The CDR3 protein is CASSSPDRNQPQHF. The CDR3 DNA follows: TGTGCCAGCAGTTCTCCTGACAGGAATCAGCCCCAGCATTTT.

The V call is TRBV27, the J call TRBJ2-7; D is unresolved. Trimming removed 0 bases from V and 0 bases from J, with 15 bases in between. Germline assignment: CDR1 MNHEY and CDR2 SMNVEV (reference sequence). The CDR3 length is 17 residues. As DNA, the CDR3 is TGTGCCAGCAGTTTATCCTGGTCCGAGCTCTTCTCCTACGAGCAGTACTTC. The encoded protein is CASSLSWSELFSYEQYF.

The chain links TRBV7-2 to TRBJ2-7, with D possibly TRBD1 on 5 matching bases. Per the germline V gene, CDR1 is SGHTA and CDR2 is FQGNSA. CDR3 length: 15 amino acids. Trimming took off 0 bases at V and 3 bases at J, with 12 bases between the two ends. The CDR3 spells CASSLASTGDYEQYF. In DNA, the CDR3 is TGTGCCAGCAGCTTAGCCTCCACAGGAGACTACGAGCAGTACTTC.

The chain is built from TRBV19 and TRBJ1-4; 7 nucleotides match TRBD1. The CDR3 is 16 residues long. Germline loops: CDR1 LNHDA, CDR2 SQIVND (reference sequence). After removal of 2 bases from V and 3 bases from J, the junction contained 6 bases not matched to a gene. CDR3 sequence: CASSITTGTANEKLFF. Here the CDR3 DNA reads TGTGCCAGTAGTATAACAACCGGGACAGCTAATGAAAAACTGTTTTTT.

This clone was seen a handful of times. This chain uses TRBV28 with TRBJ1-5; the D is unclear. V was clipped by 3 bases and J by 0 bases, with 9 bases between them. The CDR3 length is 15 residues. Germline loops: CDR1 MDHEN, CDR2 SYDVKM. The DNA for the CDR3 is TGTGCCAGCAGTTTCCGCCGGGTTAGCAATCAGCCCCAGCATTTT. Translating gives CASSFRRVSNQPQHF.

This chain connects TRBV6-4 to TRBJ2-1, with 8 bases aligning to TRBD1. The V gene end was trimmed by 5 bases and the J gene end by 3 bases; junction bases not matched to a gene: 12. CDR1 is MRHNA, CDR2 SNTAGT, per germline. This CDR3 is built from 17 residues. The CDR3 region is CASSPSLGDRSYNEQFF. The CDR3 region has the DNA TGTGCCAGCAGTCCTTCCCTCGGGGACAGGAGCTACAATGAGCAGTTCTTC.

V is TRBV9 and J is TRBJ1-1; TRBD1 matches 12 bases. The V gene's germline CDR1 is SGDLS and CDR2 YYNGEE. The CDR3 is 20 residues long. V was clipped by 4 bases and J by 4 bases; unmatched bases: 20. The CDR3 nucleotides are TGTGCCAGCAGCCATTCCTTTAATCCGGGACAGGGGGCAATGGGCACTGAAGCTTTCTTT. Translation gives CASSHSFNPGQGAMGTEAFF.

V usage is TRBV28 and J usage is TRBJ1-2; D is ambiguous. The germline V gene has CDR1 MDHEN and CDR2 SYDVKM. This CDR3 has 12 amino acids. V was clipped by 5 bases and J by 4 bases, with 8 bases between them. CDR3 protein: CASSLRGYGYTF. The DNA for the CDR3 is TGTGCCAGCAGTCTTCGGGGCTATGGCTACACCTTC.

The rearrangement joins TRBV9 to TRBJ2-6; 8 positions agree with TRBD1. Germline V gives CDR1 SGDLS, CDR2 YYNGEE. V trimming: 3 bases; J trimming: 1 base; junction bases outside the gene matches: 9. The length of the CDR3 is 18 residues. The CDR3 sequence is CASSARQGLVSGANVLTF. The CDR3 DNA reads as TGTGCCAGCAGCGCCAGACAGGGGCTGGTATCTGGGGCCAACGTCCTGACTTTC.

The V and J genes are TRBV27 and TRBJ2-1; 9 bases line up with TRBD2. V was pared by 5 bases and J by 7 bases, with 6 bases of the junction left unmatched. The V gene's germline CDR1 is MNHEY and CDR2 SMNVEV (reference sequence). This CDR3 is built from 14 residues. CDR3 bases: TGTGCCAGCAGTCTGGGACTAGCCGCGAATGAGCAGTTCTTC. Protein product: CASSLGLAANEQFF.

V usage is TRBV4-2 and J usage is TRBJ2-3; tentative D call: TRBD2 (5 bases). The CDR3 spans 15 residues. V lost 6 bases and J lost 6, with 19 bases in between. Germline V gives CDR1 LGHNA, CDR2 YNFKEQ. CDR3 region: CASSQLEASYDTQYF. Written as DNA, the CDR3 is TGTGCCAGCAGTCAACTGGAGGCATCCTACGATACGCAGTATTTT.

The V and J genes are TRBV25-1 and TRBJ1-1, with a possible D match to TRBD1 (5 bases). CDR1 and CDR2 from the germline V gene are MGHDK and SYGVNS. This CDR3 is 14 amino acids long. V was trimmed by 4 bases and J by 6 bases, leaving 15 bases between them. CDR3 coding DNA: TGTGCCAGCAGTGCAAAAATGGGGGGGTCTGAAGCTTTCTTT. Its protein product is CASSAKMGGSEAFF.

V is TRBV6-2 or TRBV6-3 and J is TRBJ2-3; the D gene is possibly TRBD2 (6 bases). The CDR3 is 14 amino acids. Trimming took 4 bases from V and 6 from J, leaving 14 bases between them. Germline lookup yields CDR1 MNHEY and CDR2 SVGEGT. The CDR3 here is CASSSPTSPDTQYF. In nucleotides, the CDR3 is TGTGCCAGCAGTTCGCCGACTAGTCCCGATACGCAGTATTTT.

The chain uses TRBV28 and TRBJ2-3; no clear D. This CDR3 is built from 13 residues. CDR1 is MDHEN and CDR2 is SYDVKM in the germline V gene. V was shortened by 4 bases and J by 4 bases, with 9 bases between the two germline ends. The CDR3 DNA reads as TGTGCCAGCAGTTCCGTTGTCTCAGATACGCAGTATTTT. Its protein product is CASSSVVSDTQYF.

The rearrangement links TRBV28 to TRBJ1-2; 8 bases are shared with TRBD1. J was trimmed by 0 bases and V by 1 base; bases with no gene match: 4. CDR1 and CDR2 from the germline V gene are MDHEN and SYDVKM. The CDR3 sequence is 16 residues long. The CDR3 bases are TGTGCCAGCAGTTTATCCGGGACAGGAGCTAACTATGGCTACACCTTC. It specifies CASSLSGTGANYGYTF.

The chain joins TRBV5-1 to TRBJ2-2; D is perhaps TRBD2 (5 bases). CDR3 size: 15 residues. Trimming left V 4 bases short and J 4 bases short, with 14 bases between. Germline V gene lookup returns CDR1 SGHRS and CDR2 YFSETQ. Here the CDR3 reads CASSNRGASTGELFF. CDR3 bases: TGCGCCAGCAGCAACCGGGGAGCGTCCACCGGGGAGCTGTTTTTT.

The J gene is TRBJ1-5, the V gene TRBV10-1; TRBD1 aligns across 11 bases. V was pared by 2 bases and J by 5 bases, with 2 bases of the junction left unmatched. CDR1 is WNHNN, CDR2 SYGVQD, per germline (reference sequence). CDR3 length: 15 residues. The CDR3 here is CASSERGQGDQPQHF. The CDR3 coding sequence is TGCGCCAGCAGTGAGAGGGGACAGGGGGATCAGCCCCAGCATTTT.

This chain connects TRBV18 to TRBJ1-1, with 9 bases aligning to TRBD1. Germline assignment: CDR1 KGHSH and CDR2 LQKENI. Trimming took 1 base from V and 4 from J; bases not matched to a gene: 4. The CDR3 length is 15 residues. The CDR3 DNA follows: TGTGCCAGCTCACCACAGGACAGGGGTGTCACTGAAGCTTTCTTT. It is translated as CASSPQDRGVTEAFF.

The chain combines TRBV7-2 with TRBJ2-7, with D tentatively TRBD2 (5 bases). The CDR3 spans 13 residues. CDR1 SGHTA and CDR2 FQGNSA come from the germline V gene. Trimming removed 5 bases at V and 1 base at J, with 9 bases between. The CDR3 DNA is TGTGCCAGCAGCGTCCGGGGATCCTACGAGCAGTACTTC. Its translation is CASSVRGSYEQYF.

V gene TRBV14 combines with J gene TRBJ2-7; D gene uncertain. The CDR3 runs to 12 residues. Looked up from germline, CDR1 is SGHDN and CDR2 is FVKESK. Trimming stripped 6 bases from V and 4 bases from J, with 10 bases between. The CDR3, as DNA: TGTGCCAGCAGTGCGGCGGTTTACGAGCAGTACTTC. Translation: CASSAAVYEQYF. Combining the CDR3 with reference TRBV14 and TRBJ2-7 gives the whole variable domain EAGVTQFPSHSVIEKGQTVTLRCDPISGHDNLYWYRRVMGKEIKFLLHFVKESKQDESGMPNNRFLAERTGGTYSTLKVQPAELEDSGVYFCASSAAVYEQYFGPGTRLTVT.

The V and J genes are TRBV27 and TRBJ1-1; unclear D gene. The CDR3 is 14 amino acids. V was trimmed by 1 base and J by 5 bases, leaving 11 bases between them. CDR1 is MNHEY and CDR2 is SMNVEV in the germline V gene (reference sequence). CDR3 sequence reads: CASSLYALETEAFF. In nucleotides, the CDR3 is TGTGCCAGCAGTTTATACGCCCTGGAGACTGAAGCTTTCTTT.